The 31 T cell receptor beta chains presented below share a single source sample, sequenced in a study of T cell repertoires in ileal Crohn's disease. Sequencing was performed with immunoSEQ multiplex PCR; in TCRdb, only in-frame clones are kept and a portion is missing. The sample lists about 13,000 clones, roughly 85% seen once, with about 6% in the top ten. Sequenced: ileal tissue. These receptors were collected from an adult with Crohn's disease.

CDR3 bases: TGTGCCAGTAGTCATCAGGCGGGAGCCGGGGGCACTGAAGCTTTCTTT. It encodes CASSHQAGAGGTEAFF. The V gene is TRBV19, the J gene TRBJ1-1; D might be TRBD1 (5 bases). The length of the CDR3 is 16 residues. CDR1 LNHDA and CDR2 SQIVND come from the germline V gene (reference sequence). The V end was cut by 5 bases, the J end by 4 bases, with 20 bases between.

The V gene is TRBV19, the J gene TRBJ1-2, with 8 nucleotides matching TRBD1. V was clipped by 2 bases and J by 6 bases; unmatched bases: 8. The length of the CDR3 is 15 residues. In germline, CDR1 is LNHDA, CDR2 SQIVND (reference sequence). Here the CDR3 reads CASSINGAGGHGYTF. In DNA form, the CDR3 reads TGTGCCAGTAGTATAAATGGCGCAGGGGGCCATGGCTACACCTTC.

V gene TRBV10-3 combines with J gene TRBJ2-1; 13 nucleotides agree with TRBD2. This CDR3 is 15 amino acids long. V trimming: 8 bases; J trimming: 9 bases; junction bases outside the gene matches: 10. Looked up from germline, CDR1 is ENHRY and CDR2 is SYGVKD. The CDR3 spells CAIGSLAGGLSEQFF. As DNA, the CDR3 is TGTGCCATCGGGTCACTAGCGGGAGGGCTTAGTGAGCAGTTCTTC.

The chain joins TRBV15 to TRBJ2-3; the D is unclear. Per germline, CDR1 LNHNV and CDR2 YYDKDF (reference sequence). Deletions cut 6 bases from V and 4 bases from J, with 8 bases between. This CDR3 has 12 residues. As DNA, the CDR3 is TGTGCCACCAGGTACGGAGCAGATACGCAGTATTTT. This codes for CATRYGADTQYF.

About this clone: The junction differs from germline at one of its ends, possibly a read error. The V gene is TRBV15, the J gene TRBJ2-7; D may be TRBD2 (5 bases). CDR1 and CDR2 (germline): LNHNV, YYDKDF (reference sequence). CDR3 length: 12 residues. CDR3 nucleotides: TGTGCCACCAGCAGAGATGGACTCTCATTGAGCTTC. This translates into CATSRDGLSLSF.

The chain has TRBV2 and TRBJ2-7; 8 bases are a match to TRBD2. The V gene's germline CDR1 is SNHLY and CDR2 FYNNEI. Trimming at V came to 6 bases and at J to 3 bases, leaving 10 bases not matched to a gene. The CDR3 extends over 15 amino acids. The CDR3 region is CASRPEEREFYEQYF. In DNA form, the CDR3 reads TGTGCCAGCAGGCCTGAGGAGCGGGAGTTCTACGAGCAGTACTTC.

The chain joins TRBV11-2 to TRBJ2-2; the D is unclear. Looked up from germline, CDR1 is SGHAT and CDR2 is FQNNGV. Between the trimmed V and J ends, which lost 5 bases and 1 base, there was a span of 8 bases. The CDR3 totals 14 residues. The CDR3 sequence: CASSQERNTGELFF. CDR3 coding DNA: TGTGCCAGCAGCCAGGAAAGGAACACCGGGGAGCTGTTTTTT.

The chain employs TRBV13 and TRBJ2-7; 10 bases fit TRBD2. CDR3 size: 14 residues. The ends lost 0 bases at V and 6 bases at J; junction bases unmatched: 2. Per germline, CDR1 PRHDT and CDR2 FYEKMQ (reference sequence). CDR3 DNA sequence: TGTGCCAGCAGCTTAGGGGTAGCGGGAGGCGAGCAGTACTTC. Its translation is CASSLGVAGGEQYF. Supplemented by reference TRBV13 and TRBJ2-7, the full variable domain reads AAGVIQSPRHLIKEKRETATLKCYPIPRHDTVYWYQQGPGQDPQFLISFYEKMQSDKGSIPDRFSAQQFSDYHSELNMSSLELGDSALYFCASSLGVAGGEQYFGPGTRLTVT.

The chain has TRBV27 and TRBJ1-1, with no clear D. The CDR3 runs to 14 residues. Per the germline V gene, CDR1 is MNHEY and CDR2 is SMNVEV (reference sequence). V shed 3 bases and J shed 1 base, with 9 bases lying between them. The DNA for the CDR3 is TGTGCCAGCAGTTTCCTGGGGAGGAACACTGAAGCTTTCTTT. It yields the protein CASSFLGRNTEAFF.

V and J are TRBV19 and TRBJ2-1; 9 nucleotides align to TRBD2. Germline CDR1 is LNHDA and CDR2 is SQIVND (reference sequence). The CDR3 totals 17 residues. The junction had 10 bases not matched to a gene; V was cut back by 0 bases and J by 7 bases. The CDR3 sequence: CASSIDLAGGPRNEQFF. The CDR3 DNA sequence: TGTGCCAGTAGTATAGATCTGGCGGGAGGGCCGAGGAATGAGCAGTTCTTC.

This sequence joins TRBV5-6 and TRBJ2-7; 9 bases match TRBD2. CDR1 SGHDT and CDR2 YYEEEE come from the germline V gene. This CDR3 is built from 15 residues. With V trimmed by 0 bases and J by 7 bases, 8 bases remained unmatched. The CDR3 here is CASSLAAGGLREQYF. The CDR3 coding sequence is TGTGCCAGCAGCTTGGCCGCGGGGGGGCTCAGGGAGCAGTACTTC.

This chain connects TRBV5-4 to TRBJ2-3; D is perhaps TRBD1 (6 bases). The CDR3 is made up of 16 amino acids. Germline lookup yields CDR1 SGHNT and CDR2 YYREEE (reference sequence). With 4 bases removed from V and 2 bases from J, the gap between germline ends came to 17 bases. This CDR3 is CASSPAVGGITDTQYF. In DNA form, the CDR3 reads TGTGCCAGCAGCCCTGCGGTAGGGGGAATCACAGATACGCAGTATTTT.

The J gene is TRBJ2-5, the V gene TRBV7-3; 12 nucleotides align to TRBD2. CDR3 length equals 14 residues. CDR1 is SGHTA and CDR2 is FQGTGA in the germline V gene. V was pared by 11 bases and J by 5 bases, with 9 bases of the junction left unmatched. CDR3 protein: CARLAGGPAETQYF. In DNA, the CDR3 is TGTGCCCGTCTAGCGGGAGGGCCGGCCGAGACCCAGTACTTC.

The chain links TRBV9 to TRBJ2-7; TRBD2 matches 11 bases. Germline CDR1 is SGDLS and CDR2 is YYNGEE. J gave up 4 bases and V 3 bases, and 6 bases lay outside the gene matches. The CDR3 consists of 15 residues. The CDR3 DNA sequence: TGTGCCAGCAGCGCCTCAGGGACTAGCGGTTACGAGCAGTACTTC. It translates to CASSASGTSGYEQYF.

The CDR3 DNA sequence: TGTGCCAGCAGTGAAGCTGGGACAGGGTTGATTCAGCCCCAGCATTTT. Amino acids: CASSEAGTGLIQPQHF. The gene calls are TRBV2 and TRBJ1-5, with TRBD1 matching over 9 bases. CDR3 length equals 16 residues. From germline, CDR1 is SNHLY and CDR2 FYNNEI. J gave up 6 bases and V 0 bases, and 6 bases lay outside the gene matches.

The rearrangement joins TRBV27 to TRBJ2-7; 10 bases line up with TRBD1. CDR3 size: 18 residues. V shed 6 bases and J 1 base; nucleotides not matched to a gene: 15. CDR1 MNHEY and CDR2 SMNVEV come from the germline V gene (reference sequence). CDR3 sequence: CASSHWTGGLLPSYEQYF. The CDR3 DNA reads TGTGCCAGCAGCCATTGGACAGGGGGTCTCCTCCCTTCCTACGAGCAGTACTTC.

V usage is TRBV27 and J usage is TRBJ1-5; 9 bases are a match to TRBD1. Germline V lookup: CDR1 MNHEY, CDR2 SMNVEV (reference sequence). V lost 5 bases and J lost 4; bases outside the gene matches: 6. This CDR3 is 15 amino acids long. The CDR3 DNA reads as TGTGCCAGCAGTAAAAGGACAGGGGATAATCAGCCCCAGCATTTT. This gives the protein CASSKRTGDNQPQHF.

The CDR3 bases are TGCGCCAGCAGCTTGGGTAGCGGGAGGGCCTCAGATACGCAGTATTTT. Protein product: CASSLGSGRASDTQYF. The rearrangement joins TRBV5-1 to TRBJ2-3; TRBD2 agrees at 11 bases. Germline loops: CDR1 SGHRS, CDR2 YFSETQ. The CDR3 loop spans 16 amino acids. J was trimmed by 4 bases and V by 0 bases; bases with no gene match: 4.

The chain is built from TRBV15 and TRBJ2-5; D may be TRBD2 (5 bases). This CDR3 is built from 14 residues. The germline V and J ends were trimmed by 3 bases and 5 bases, with 13 bases remaining between them. CDR1 and CDR2 from the germline V gene are LNHNV and YYDKDF (reference sequence). The chain's CDR3 is CATSRGSLGETQYF. The CDR3 DNA is TGTGCCACCAGCAGGGGGAGCTTGGGCGAGACCCAGTACTTC.

The gene calls are TRBV9 and TRBJ1-5; the match to TRBD1 covers 10 bases. From germline, CDR1 is SGDLS and CDR2 YYNGEE. The length of the CDR3 is 15 residues. V lost 4 bases and J lost 5; bases outside the gene matches: 6. DNA of the CDR3: TGTGCCAGCAGCATAGGACAGGGGGTTGATCAGCCCCAGCATTTT. This gives the protein CASSIGQGVDQPQHF.

J is TRBJ2-2 and V is TRBV7-2, with D maybe TRBD2 (7 bases). The CDR3 has 15 amino acids. Germline CDR1 SGHTA, CDR2 FQGNSA. V was clipped by 4 bases and J by 5 bases, with 14 bases between them. As DNA, the CDR3 is TGTGCCAGCAGCTCGAGGGGGGGTGGGACCGGGGAGCTGTTTTTT. This gives the protein CASSSRGGGTGELFF.

The V call is TRBV7-3, the J call TRBJ1-1, with D possibly being TRBD1 (6 bases). The CDR3 sequence is 15 residues long. The germline V gene has CDR1 SGHTA and CDR2 FQGTGA. Trimming removed 2 bases at V and 0 bases at J, with 10 bases between. The CDR3 protein is CASSLGSGVNTEAFF. In nucleotides, the CDR3 is TGTGCCAGCAGCTTAGGGTCAGGGGTGAACACTGAAGCTTTCTTT.

This chain links TRBV5-1 with TRBJ2-2; D gene ambiguous. The CDR3 is 14 amino acids. Trimming removed 6 bases from V and 5 bases from J, with 14 bases in between. From germline, CDR1 is SGHRS and CDR2 YFSETQ. CDR3 sequence reads: CASTLLGATGELFF. DNA for the CDR3: TGCGCCAGCACCCTGCTTGGAGCAACCGGGGAGCTGTTTTTT.

The chain couples TRBV9 to TRBJ1-4, with 10 bases aligning to TRBD1. The CDR3 sequence is 16 residues long. V was clipped by 4 bases and J by 5 bases; unmatched bases: 8. Germline V lookup: CDR1 SGDLS, CDR2 YYNGEE. The CDR3 nucleotides read TGTGCCAGCAGCCCCCGACAGGGGGCATCCAATGAAAAACTGTTTTTT. This sequence encodes CASSPRQGASNEKLFF.

This clone was observed a few times. This sequence joins TRBV5-1 and TRBJ1-6; TRBD1 agrees at 7 bases. Germline V gene data show CDR1 as SGHRS and CDR2 as YFSETQ. V was pared by 7 bases and J by 7 bases, with 5 bases of the junction left unmatched. The CDR3 totals 13 residues. CDR3 residues: CASGDSLNSPLHF. The CDR3, as DNA: TGCGCCAGCGGGGACAGTCTGAATTCACCCCTCCACTTT. The entire variable domain, with the rest obtained from reference TRBV5-1 and TRBJ1-6, is as follows: KAGVTQTPRYLIKTRGQQVTLSCSPISGHRSVSWYQQTPGQGLQFLFEYFSETQRNKGNFPGRFSGRQFSNSRSEMNVSTLELGDSALYLCASGDSLNSPLHFGNGTRLTVT.

The chain combines TRBV7-9 with TRBJ2-7, with TRBD2 identical over 9 bases. V lost 1 base to trimming and J lost 1 base; unmatched junction nucleotides: 5. Germline CDR1 and CDR2: SEHNR and FQNEAQ (reference sequence). This CDR3 has 16 residues. This CDR3 is CASSLGASGNSYEQYF. The CDR3 DNA sequence: TGTGCCAGCAGCTTAGGGGCTAGCGGGAATTCCTACGAGCAGTACTTC.

A few counts support this clone. This chain joins TRBV7-8 and TRBJ1-5; D is undetermined. CDR1 is SGHVS and CDR2 is FQNEAQ in the germline V gene. The CDR3 length is 15 residues. V lost 4 bases, J lost 0 bases, and 10 bases lay in between. The CDR3 nucleotides are TGTGCCAGCAGCTCTGGACTGAATAGCAATCAGCCCCAGCATTTT. It codes for CASSSGLNSNQPQHF.

This clone was counted only a few times. V usage is TRBV10-2 and J usage is TRBJ1-5, with D tentatively TRBD1 (6 bases). There are 15 residues in the CDR3. The V gene's germline CDR1 is WSHSY and CDR2 SAAADI. V lost 8 bases and J lost 5, with 19 bases in between. CDR3 nucleotides: TGCGCCAGCTCCAACAGGGAACGGTTCGATCAGCCCCAGCATTTT. Translating it yields CASSNRERFDQPQHF.

The V gene is TRBV4-2, the J gene TRBJ2-5; D may be TRBD2 (7 bases). The germline CDR1 and CDR2 sequences are LGHNA and YNFKEQ. This CDR3 region has 15 residues. The V and J ends lost 4 bases and 5 bases respectively, with 17 bases between them. Here the CDR3 reads CASSLRGAQGETQYF. CDR3 DNA sequence: TGTGCCAGCAGCCTCCGGGGGGCCCAGGGGGAGACCCAGTACTTC.

The chain links TRBV9 to TRBJ1-6; D is ambiguous. The CDR3 is 13 amino acids. V shed 0 bases and J shed 13 bases, with 11 bases lying between them. The germline gives CDR1 SGDLS, CDR2 YYNGEE. CDR3 in amino acids: CASSVGIVSPLHF. In DNA form, the CDR3 reads TGTGCCAGCAGCGTAGGAATAGTCTCGCCCCTCCACTTT. Complete variable domain (other parts from reference TRBV9 and TRBJ1-6): DSGVTQTPKHLITATGQRVTLRCSPRSGDLSVYWYQQSLDQGLQFLIQYYNGEERAKGNILERFSAQQFPDLHSELNLSSLELGDSALYFCASSVGIVSPLHFGNGTRLTVT.

The rearrangement joins TRBV12-2 to TRBJ1-2; TRBD1, the D gene given by the table, was not confirmed from the DNA. TRBV12-2 is designated a pseudogene. This CDR3 spans 15 amino acids. CDR3 region: CASRLGGTGEKGYTF. In DNA form, the CDR3 reads TGTGCAAGTCGCTTAGGCGGGACAGGGGAGAAGGGCTACACCTTC.